Presented here are 4 T cell receptor beta chains from one specimen sequenced in a study of vaccination and CD4 T cells after COVID-19. The antigens of these receptors remain unknown. Sequenced with the Oncomine TCR Beta short-read assay was DNA taken from cultured CD4+ T cells. Each CDR3 protein gets one entry after TCRdb re-called the PCR reads with MiXCR. The repertoire consists of about 25,000 distinct CDR3 sequences, with roughly 31% occurring once and the leading ten covering 7.1%. Time point defined: late sampling 161 to 241 days after vaccination in three convalescent patients. Indicated treatment: approximately 9-day PBMC culture with coronavirus spike peptide pools or control peptides (ViraFEST assay). This specimen was CD4+ T cells from blood, cultured in vitro, taken about 7 months after SARS-CoV-2 vaccination. The receptors originated from a human donor who had recovered from COVID-19.

This clonotype was counted between two and nine times. V is TRBV20-1 and J is TRBJ2-5; 9 positions agree with TRBD2. Germline V gene lookup returns CDR1 DFQATT and CDR2 SNEGSKA (reference sequence). The CDR3 has 12 residues. Trimming removed 6 bases from V and 5 bases from J; junction bases left unmatched: 4. CDR3 nucleotides: TGCAGTGCCGTAGCGGGAGATGAGACCCAGTACTTC. Translating gives CSAVAGDETQYF.

The rearrangement joins TRBV7-6 to TRBJ2-3, with TRBD1 identical over 8 bases. CDR3 length: 16 amino acids. After removal of 1 base from V and 4 bases from J, the junction contained 7 bases not matched to a gene. Germline-derived CDR1 and CDR2 are SGHVS and FNYEAQ. The CDR3 bases are TGTGCCAGCAGCTTAGGGTACAGGGGGTCAGCAGATACGCAGTATTTT. Protein sequence: CASSLGYRGSADTQYF.

This clonotype was counted between two and nine times. The chain recombines TRBV7-8 with TRBJ2-7; 13 nucleotides line up with TRBD2. The CDR3 totals 15 residues. Unmatched junction bases numbered 6, after V lost 4 bases and J lost 6 bases. The germline V gene has CDR1 SGHVS and CDR2 FQNEAQ. The CDR3: CASSSGTSGTTEQYF. CDR3 nucleotide sequence: TGTGCCAGCAGCTCAGGGACTAGCGGGACCACCGAGCAGTACTTC.

This clonotype is classed as medium-sized (0.01 to 0.1%). The genes are TRBV20-1 and TRBJ2-5; D possibly corresponds to TRBD1 (5 bases). Trimming took 6 bases from V and 9 from J, leaving 26 bases between them. Germline V lookup: CDR1 DFQATT, CDR2 SNEGSKA (reference sequence). CDR3 length equals 15 residues. CDR3 residues: CSARWIGPIQGAQYF. In DNA form, the CDR3 reads TGCAGTGCGCGGTGGATAGGACCCATCCAAGGGGCCCAGTACTTC.